This TCR beta chain originates from a study of glioma-infiltrating T cells after dendritic cell vaccination. Germline CDR1 and CDR2: SGHNT and YYREEE (reference sequence). The J segment lost 3 bases and the V segment lost 0 bases, leaving 5 bases of the junction unmatched. This CDR3 comprises 15 residues. Time point in this sample: after dendritic cell vaccination, including at tumor progression/relapse. Blood PBMC samples: pre-vaccination, two weeks post third vaccination, and at tumor progression. Up to about 2 ug genomic DNA was used for TCRB CDR3 amplification. Clones were read by immunoSEQ multiplex PCR, and TCRdb kept only the in-frame ones, dropping some. The sample yields 90,000 to 110,000 clones, nearly 90% seen once.

The TCR was taken from a human donor with glioblastoma. The chain has TRBV5-4 and TRBJ2-7; 8 bases fit TRBD1. The specimen was blood, collected after dendritic cell vaccination. CDR3 protein: CASSLGGTGGYEQYF. For the CDR3, the DNA is TGTGCCAGCAGCTTGGGCGGAACAGGGGGCTACGAGCAGTACTTC.